This T cell receptor (beta chain) appears in the sequencing data of a study of post-analysis software for immune sequencing data. TCR beta cDNA libraries included unique molecular identifiers. Around 500,000 cDNA molecules were obtained from approximately 1 to 10 million T cells. TCRdb redid the calling of the PCR reads with MiXCR, one entry per CDR3 protein. The sample consists of roughly 150,000 distinct CDR3 sequences, about 34% of them appearing once. The CDR3 extends over 14 amino acids. Germline CDR1 reads SGHTA; CDR2 reads FQGNSA. V was shortened by 1 base and J by 3 bases, with 10 bases between the two germline ends. General study results and limits: Several TRBV segments, TRBV5-6, TRBV5-1 and TRBV20-1 among them, were found more frequent in patients than controls.

Comment on this clonotype: Its specificity is not known.

This TCR came from a girl between 10 and 17 years old with multiple sclerosis. The chain has TRBV7-2 and TRBJ2-7; D gene ambiguous. Specimen: blood, collected after autologous hematopoietic stem cell transplantation. The DNA of the CDR3 is TGTGCCAGCAGCTTAGTGGTATTCGGCTACGAGCAGTACTTC. Translation gives CASSLVVFGYEQYF. The variable domain in full, completed from reference TRBV7-2 and TRBJ2-7, reads GAGVSQSPSNKVTEKGKDVELRCDPISGHTALYWYRQSLGQGLEFLIYFQGNSAPDKSGLPSDRFSAERTGGSVSTLTIQRTQQEDSAVYLCASSLVVFGYEQYFGPGTRLTVT.